This T cell receptor (beta chain) was obtained from a study of cytomegalovirus exposure and HLA in healthy donors. This clone occurred a few times. The study ran its PCR with 60 Vbeta and 13 Jbeta primers. Libraries were prepared by immunoSEQ multiplex PCR; TCRdb keeps only in-frame clonotypes and omits some of them. Of 200,000 to 250,000 clones listed, around 80% are singletons. Trimming shortened V by 5 bases and J by 3 bases, and 14 bases separated the two germline ends. Germline loops: CDR1 MNHEY, CDR2 SMNVEV (reference sequence). The CDR3 has 14 amino acids. This TCR came from a man aged 35-49 years in good health and CMV-seronegative. The rearrangement joins TRBV27 to TRBJ2-7, with a weak D call TRBD2 (5 bases). The sample consisted of PBMCs. The DNA for the CDR3 is TGTGCCAGCAGTCCAATAACTCGGGGCTACGAGCAGTACTTC. Encoded protein: CASSPITRGYEQYF.